The T cell receptor beta chain under discussion was sequenced for a study of blood T cell repertoires in COVID-19. The CDR3 spans 16 residues. The germline V gene encodes CDR1 SGHTA and CDR2 FQGTGA. V shed 5 bases and J 6 bases; nucleotides not matched to a gene: 11. Assay used: immunoSEQ multiplex PCR; TCRdb lists only in-frame clones, some missing. This table holds approximately 300,000 clones, around nine tenths found once. Sequencing was carried out using PBMCs or T cells enriched from blood (not recorded which). The V call is TRBV7-3, the J call TRBJ2-1, with 9 nucleotides matching TRBD2. The sequence came from a man aged 55 to 70 who had recovered from COVID-19. Here the CDR3 reads CASSTGSGRFSNEQFF. For the CDR3, the DNA is TGTGCCAGCAGCACCGGGAGCGGGAGGTTCTCCAATGAGCAGTTCTTC. Based on the CDR3 plus reference TRBV7-3 and TRBJ2-1, the full variable domain is GAGVSQTPSNKVTEKGKYVELRCDPISGHTALYWYRQSLGQGPEFLIYFQGTGAADDSGLPNDRFFAVRPEGSVSTLKIQRTERGDSAVYLCASSTGSGRFSNEQFFGPGTRLTVL.